The present entry profiles one TCR beta chain with its context. Its cognate antigen has yet to be identified. Nothing much larger sits one base from this clone, and base qualities are not available. The library was built by means of 5' RACE. Sequencer: Illumina HiSeq 2500. A second PCR of roughly 6 to 12 cycles was performed with a sample-barcoded 5' primer and a J-beta primer mix. A unique molecular identifier was introduced onto each TCR beta cDNA molecule by a template-switch 5' adaptor carrying 12 random nucleotides. At least 3 million CDR3-containing paired-end reads were obtained from each sample. All of the RNA was converted into first-strand cDNA using the Mint cDNA synthesis kit, with a TRBC-specific oligonucleotide serving as the primer. Following uracil-DNA glycosylase treatment, a first 18-cycle PCR with universal primers M1SS and BC2_uni_R was performed on all cDNA. Regarding the original processing steps: Each sample was normalized by randomly selecting 1 million high-quality reads, each carrying a distinct molecular identifier. Reads sharing molecular identifiers were discarded rather than binned into consensus sequences. CDR3 identification, clonotype clustering and error correction used MiTCR with a Q25 quality threshold and the strictest error-elimination algorithm. A nonparametric unseen species model with Euler transformation was used to estimate a lower bound on total TCR beta diversity. TCRdb cleaned the public reads at Q25 with fastp, built clones with MiXCR and kept in-frame beta chains. Every entry covers one CDR3 protein and lists the most common genes and DNA from its rows. What appears here as the V and J calls and clone size reflects TCRdb's work, not the paper's. The sample table records fewer than 950,000 distinct CDR3 sequences; 53% of these occur just once. 40% to 50% of the sample lies in the top ten.

The donors were 40 or so Caucasian individuals from Russia, aged 6 to 90 years, who were systemically healthy. Each donor gave 9 to 10 milliliters of peripheral blood, collected into EDTA-treated Vacutainer tubes. Ficoll-Paque density-gradient centrifugation was used to isolate PBMCs, with at least 6.5 million per sample. Total RNA, at least 5.5 micrograms per sample, was extracted from PBMCs with Trizol reagent. The percentages of naive CD45RAhigh/CD27high T cells were determined by flow cytometry on a PBMC aliquot from every donor. The sample comes from a study of blood T cells in healthy people across ages (dated by TCRdb to between 2014 and 2016). Study-wide context: Template switching captured roughly one uniquely barcoded TCR beta cDNA molecule per two T cells in model experiments. The study analyzed two additional independent replicas of 1 million unique cDNA reads from the same blood draw for two donors, one aged 18 to 29 and one aged 80 or older. To track age-related changes in TCR beta repertoire diversity, the study relied on deep sequencing normalized with unique cDNA molecular identifiers. The donors were split into four age groups: young (average 16 years), middle-aged (39), aged (approximately 59) and long-lived (roughly 77). To avoid experimental bias, donors of different ages were spread randomly across the sequencing lanes. General findings and caveats noted by the study authors: The percentage of naive T cells measured by flow cytometry correlated strongly with observed TCR beta diversity. Since profiling was done on bulk unsorted PBMCs, naive and antigen-experienced compartments could not be conclusively compared. Estimates of total diversity based on one million sequenced T cells were regarded as lower bounds and as underestimates. Because the CMV infection status of the donors was unknown, age-related changes in expanded clonotypes may potentially have been confounded. The long-lived group showed more naive CD4+ T cells, fewer expanded clones and increased TCR diversity than the aged group, suggesting age selection. Observed TCR beta diversity per million T cells fell roughly linearly with age, and a significant reduction was already apparent by age roughly 40.

Reading from cysteine to phenylalanine, the CDR3 counts 15 amino acids. Only CDR3 DNA is held: 45 bases, read in frame from base 1. CDR1 and CDR2 (SGHTA, FQGNSA) derive from the germline V gene. Germline trimming: 4 bases from V, 9 bases from J; junction bases outside gene matches: 11. Recombination connected TRBV7-2 to TRBJ1-5; 8 of the junction bases match TRBD1. The sample consisted of blood. The sequence was obtained from a man older than 75 in good health. CDR3 loop: CASSSRQGSQWPQHF. The nucleotides read TGTGCCAGCAGCTCCCGACAGGGGTCCCAGTGGCCCCAGCATTTT.